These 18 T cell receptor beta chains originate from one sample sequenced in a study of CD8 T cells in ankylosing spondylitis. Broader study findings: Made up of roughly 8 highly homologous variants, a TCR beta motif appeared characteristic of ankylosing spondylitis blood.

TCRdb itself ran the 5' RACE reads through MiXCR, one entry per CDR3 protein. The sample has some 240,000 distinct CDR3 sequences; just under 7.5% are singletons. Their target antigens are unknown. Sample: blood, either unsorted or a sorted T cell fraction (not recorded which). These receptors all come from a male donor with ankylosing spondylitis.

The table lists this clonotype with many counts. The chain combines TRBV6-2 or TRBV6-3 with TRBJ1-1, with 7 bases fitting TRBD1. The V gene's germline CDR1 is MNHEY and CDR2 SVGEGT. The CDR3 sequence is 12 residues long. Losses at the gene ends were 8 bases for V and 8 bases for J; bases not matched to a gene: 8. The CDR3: CASLTTGQEAFF. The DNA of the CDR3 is TGTGCCAGCTTAACGACAGGGCAAGAAGCTTTCTTT.

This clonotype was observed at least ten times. CDR3 region: CASSSPGLAIDEQFF. The CDR3, as DNA: TGTGCCAGCAGTTCGCCGGGACTAGCGATCGATGAGCAGTTCTTC. V usage is TRBV27 and J usage is TRBJ2-1, with 10 positions matching TRBD2. The length of the CDR3 is 15 residues. Germline lookup yields CDR1 MNHEY and CDR2 SMNVEV (reference sequence). V shed 4 bases, J shed 8 bases, and the junction held 8 bases outside the gene matches.

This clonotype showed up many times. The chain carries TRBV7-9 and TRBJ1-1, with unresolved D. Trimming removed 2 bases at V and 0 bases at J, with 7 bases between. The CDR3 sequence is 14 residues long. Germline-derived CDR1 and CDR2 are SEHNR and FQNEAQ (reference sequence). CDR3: CASSLNTMNTEAFF. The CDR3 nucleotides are TGTGCCAGCAGCTTAAATACCATGAACACTGAAGCTTTCTTT. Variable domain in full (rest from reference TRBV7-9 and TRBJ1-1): DTGVSQNPRHKITKRGQNVTFRCDPISEHNRLYWYRQTLGQGPEFLTYFQNEAQLEKSRLLSDRFSAERPKGSFSTLEIQRTEQGDSAMYLCASSLNTMNTEAFFGQGTRLTVV.

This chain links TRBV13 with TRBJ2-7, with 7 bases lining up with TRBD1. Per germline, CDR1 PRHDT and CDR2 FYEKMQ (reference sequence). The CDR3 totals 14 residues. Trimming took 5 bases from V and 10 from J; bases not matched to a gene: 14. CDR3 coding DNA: TGTGCCAGCAGCGCCCGGCCGGGACAGTCCCACCAGTACTTC. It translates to CASSARPGQSHQYF.

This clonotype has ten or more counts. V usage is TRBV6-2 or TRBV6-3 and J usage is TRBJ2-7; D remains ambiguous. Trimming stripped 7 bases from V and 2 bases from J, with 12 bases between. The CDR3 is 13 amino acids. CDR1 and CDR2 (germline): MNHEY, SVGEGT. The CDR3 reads CASTTSGPYEQYF. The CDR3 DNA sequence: TGTGCCAGCACTACCTCGGGCCCCTACGAGCAGTACTTC.

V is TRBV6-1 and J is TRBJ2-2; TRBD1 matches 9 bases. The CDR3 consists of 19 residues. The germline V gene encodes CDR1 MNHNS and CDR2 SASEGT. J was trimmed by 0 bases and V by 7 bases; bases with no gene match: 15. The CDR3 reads CASTLFRDRDTANTGELFF. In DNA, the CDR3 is TGTGCCAGCACTCTGTTCCGGGACAGGGATACCGCGAACACCGGGGAGCTGTTTTTT.

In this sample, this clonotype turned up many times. CDR3 DNA sequence: TGCGCCAGCAGCCAGTCGGGACAGGGTTTCTCCTACGAGCAGTACTTC. Translated: CASSQSGQGFSYEQYF. The rearrangement joins TRBV4-1 to TRBJ2-7; TRBD1 aligns across 9 bases. From germline, CDR1 is MGHRA and CDR2 YSYEKL. The CDR3 spans 16 residues. V was pared by 3 bases and J by 0 bases, with 6 bases of the junction left unmatched.

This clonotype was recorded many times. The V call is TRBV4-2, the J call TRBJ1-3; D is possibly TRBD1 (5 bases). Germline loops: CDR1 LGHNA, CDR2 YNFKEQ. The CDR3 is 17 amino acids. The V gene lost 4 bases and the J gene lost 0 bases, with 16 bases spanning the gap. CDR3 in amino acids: CASSPRDPLFSGNTIYF. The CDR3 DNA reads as TGTGCCAGCAGCCCTAGGGACCCCCTATTCTCTGGAAACACCATATATTTT.

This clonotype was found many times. As DNA, the CDR3 is TGTGCCAGCAGCCAATTAAAAGGGGGAGCACCTGTAGGAACACCGGGGGAGCTGTTTTTT. Protein: CASSQLKGGAPVGTPGELFF. The V call is TRBV3-1, the J call TRBJ2-2, with TRBD1 as a possible D gene (6 bases). Trimming removed 2 bases from V and 8 bases from J, with 30 bases in between. CDR3 length equals 20 residues. CDR1 and CDR2 from the germline V gene are LGHDT and YNNKEL (reference sequence).

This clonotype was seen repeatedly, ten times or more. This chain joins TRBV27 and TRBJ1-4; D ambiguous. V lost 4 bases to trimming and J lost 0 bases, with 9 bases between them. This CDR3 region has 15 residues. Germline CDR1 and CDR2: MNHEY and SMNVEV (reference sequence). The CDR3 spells CASSSLGPTNEKLFF. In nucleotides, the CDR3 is TGTGCCAGCAGTTCCCTAGGACCAACTAATGAAAAACTGTTTTTT.

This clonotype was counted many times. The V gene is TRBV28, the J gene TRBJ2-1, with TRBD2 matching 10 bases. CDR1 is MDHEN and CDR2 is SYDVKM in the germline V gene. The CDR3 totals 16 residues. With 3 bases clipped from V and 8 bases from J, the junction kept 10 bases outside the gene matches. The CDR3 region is CASSFVPGLAPHEQFF. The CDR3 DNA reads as TGTGCCAGCAGTTTCGTCCCGGGACTAGCGCCCCATGAGCAGTTCTTC. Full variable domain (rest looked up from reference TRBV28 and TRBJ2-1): DVKVTQSSRYLVKRTGEKVFLECVQDMDHENMFWYRQDPGLGLRLIYFSYDVKMKEKGDIPEGYSVSREKKERFSLILESASTNQTSMYLCASSFVPGLAPHEQFFGPGTRLTVL.

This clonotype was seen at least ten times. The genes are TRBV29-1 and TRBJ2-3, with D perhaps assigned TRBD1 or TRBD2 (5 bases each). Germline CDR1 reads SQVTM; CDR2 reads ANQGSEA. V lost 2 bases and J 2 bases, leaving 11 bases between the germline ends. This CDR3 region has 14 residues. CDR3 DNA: TGCAGCGTTGAATTCGGGGACCTCACAGATACGCAGTATTTT. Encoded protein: CSVEFGDLTDTQYF.

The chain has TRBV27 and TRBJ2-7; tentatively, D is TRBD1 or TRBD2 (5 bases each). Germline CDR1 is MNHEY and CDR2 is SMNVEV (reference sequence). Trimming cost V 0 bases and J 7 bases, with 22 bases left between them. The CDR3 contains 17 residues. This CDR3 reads CASSLSAGTSPVFEQYF. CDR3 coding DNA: TGTGCCAGCAGTTTATCGGCCGGGACGTCCCCCGTATTTGAGCAGTACTTC.

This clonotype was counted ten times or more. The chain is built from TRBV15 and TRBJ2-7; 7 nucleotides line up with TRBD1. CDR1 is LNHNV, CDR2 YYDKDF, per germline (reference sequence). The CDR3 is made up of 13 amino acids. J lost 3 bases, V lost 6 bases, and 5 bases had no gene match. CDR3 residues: CATRRQGYYEQYF. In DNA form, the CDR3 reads TGTGCCACCAGGCGACAGGGTTACTACGAGCAGTACTTC.

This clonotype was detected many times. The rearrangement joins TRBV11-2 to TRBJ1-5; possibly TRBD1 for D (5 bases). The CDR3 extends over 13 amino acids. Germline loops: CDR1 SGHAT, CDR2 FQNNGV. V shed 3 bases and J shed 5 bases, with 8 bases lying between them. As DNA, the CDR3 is TGTGCCAGCAGCTTGGACAACTATCAGCCCCAGCATTTT. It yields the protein CASSLDNYQPQHF.

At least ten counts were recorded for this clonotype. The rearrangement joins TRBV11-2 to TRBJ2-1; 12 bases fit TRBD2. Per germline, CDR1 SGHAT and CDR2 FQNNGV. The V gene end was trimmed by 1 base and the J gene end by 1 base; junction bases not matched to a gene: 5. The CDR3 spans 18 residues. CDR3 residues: CASSLGGTSGFSYNEQFF. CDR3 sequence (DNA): TGTGCCAGCAGCTTAGGGGGGACTAGCGGGTTTTCCTACAATGAGCAGTTCTTC.

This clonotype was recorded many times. The CDR3 region is CASSEDSSSYNEQFF. Here the CDR3 DNA reads TGTGCCAGCAGTGAGGACAGTAGCTCCTACAATGAGCAGTTCTTC. J is TRBJ2-1 and V is TRBV2, with D perhaps matching TRBD1 (6 bases). Germline V gene data show CDR1 as SNHLY and CDR2 as FYNNEI. V was pared by 3 bases and J by 0 bases, with 9 bases between. The length of the CDR3 is 15 residues. The full variable domain, completed using reference TRBV2 and TRBJ2-1, is EPEVTQTPSHQVTQMGQEVILRCVPISNHLYFYWYRQILGQKVEFLVSFYNNEISEKSEIFDDQFSVERPDGSNFTLKIRSTKLEDSAMYFCASSEDSSSYNEQFFGPGTRLTVL.

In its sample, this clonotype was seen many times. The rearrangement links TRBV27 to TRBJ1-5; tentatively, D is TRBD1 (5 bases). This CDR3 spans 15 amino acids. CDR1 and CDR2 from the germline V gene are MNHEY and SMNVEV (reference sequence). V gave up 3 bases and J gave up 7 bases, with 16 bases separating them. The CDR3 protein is CASSFQGLITQPQHF. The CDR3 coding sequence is TGTGCCAGCAGTTTCCAGGGTTTGATAACGCAGCCCCAGCATTTT.